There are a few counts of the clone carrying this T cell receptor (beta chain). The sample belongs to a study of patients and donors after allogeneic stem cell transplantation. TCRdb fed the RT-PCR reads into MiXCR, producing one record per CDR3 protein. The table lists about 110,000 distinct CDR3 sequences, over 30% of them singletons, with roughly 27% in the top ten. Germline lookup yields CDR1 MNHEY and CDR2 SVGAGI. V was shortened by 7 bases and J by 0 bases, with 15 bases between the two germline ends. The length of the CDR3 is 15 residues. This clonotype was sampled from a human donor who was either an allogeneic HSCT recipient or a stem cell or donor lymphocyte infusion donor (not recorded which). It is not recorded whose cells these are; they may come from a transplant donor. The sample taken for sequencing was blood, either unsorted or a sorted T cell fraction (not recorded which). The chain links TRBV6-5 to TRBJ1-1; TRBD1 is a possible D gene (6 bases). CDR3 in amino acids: CASTPGQGLNTEAFF. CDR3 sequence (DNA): TGTGCCAGCACCCCCGGGCAGGGGTTGAACACTGAAGCTTTCTTT.